Presented here are 16 T cell receptor beta chains from one specimen sequenced in a study of T cells in Graves' hyperthyroidism and ophthalmopathy (dated by TCRdb to 2018 to 2020). Libraries were built with multiplex PCR. Sequenced using an Illumina HiSeq 2000. The TCR beta CDR3 regions were amplified from the RNA transcripts. A first-round RT-PCR of the TCR CDR3 used the HTBI primer set with the Qiagen OneStep RT-PCR kit. In TCRdb, the public reads were trimmed at Q25 with fastp and aligned with MiXCR, with productive beta chains retained. Rows are unified per CDR3 protein, each entry keeping the most common DNA and genes. In this sample the table shows about 560,000 distinct CDR3 sequences, over 15% of which occur a single time. About 17% of the sample is in the top ten clones. Sequenced sample: blood. The receptors derive from a woman aged 18-29 years with Graves' hyperthyroidism.

The chain is built from TRBV9 and TRBJ1-6; D unresolved. This CDR3 is built from 15 residues. Trimming shortened V by 4 bases and J by 7 bases, and 15 bases separated the two germline ends. Germline CDR1 SGDLS, CDR2 YYNGEE. In DNA, the CDR3 is TGTGCCAGCAGCCCCCGGTGGGGAGAAAATTCACCCCTCCACTTT. This codes for CASSPRWGENSPLHF.

This rearrangement joins TRBV12-3 or TRBV12-4 to TRBJ2-5, with TRBD1 matching 7 bases. The CDR3 runs to 15 residues. The V gene end was trimmed by 3 bases and the J gene end by 5 bases; junction bases not matched to a gene: 9. Here the CDR3 reads CASSLVRGRGETQYF. The CDR3 DNA is TGTGCCAGCAGTTTGGTTAGGGGGCGAGGGGAGACCCAGTACTTC.

There are many counts of this clonotype. This chain links TRBV12-3 or TRBV12-4 with TRBJ1-2; D is unresolved. The germline V and J ends were trimmed by 5 bases and 4 bases, with 8 bases remaining between them. This CDR3 is 12 amino acids long. In DNA form, the CDR3 reads TGTGCCAGCAGTCCTGCCGGCTATGGCTACACCTTC. Translating gives CASSPAGYGYTF.

This clonotype occurred many times. V is TRBV5-1 and J is TRBJ2-7, with 10 bases that match TRBD2. CDR1 SGHRS and CDR2 YFSETQ come from the germline V gene. J was trimmed by 0 bases and V by 5 bases; bases with no gene match: 8. This CDR3 region has 16 residues. CDR3 in DNA: TGCGCCAGCAGTCGGACTAGCGGCAAAAGCTCCTACGAGCAGTACTTC. Translated: CASSRTSGKSSYEQYF.

V usage is TRBV4-3 and J usage is TRBJ2-3, with D perhaps matching TRBD1 or TRBD2 (5 bases each). The CDR3 runs 15 residues. CDR1 is LGHNA and CDR2 is YSLEER in the germline V gene. Trimming stripped 0 bases from V and 5 bases from J, with 12 bases between. The CDR3 reads CASSQEPERGDTQYF. The CDR3 DNA follows: TGCGCCAGCAGCCAAGAACCCGAGAGGGGAGATACGCAGTATTTT.

This clonotype was detected a few times. This chain's CDR3 is CASSVLTGVGGYTF. The CDR3 region has the DNA TGTGCCAGCAGTGTATTGACAGGGGTTGGTGGCTACACCTTC. V is TRBV6-1 and J is TRBJ1-2, with 8 positions matching TRBD1. CDR1 is MNHNS, CDR2 SASEGT, per germline. V shed 4 bases and J 7 bases; nucleotides not matched to a gene: 8. The CDR3 consists of 14 residues.

This clonotype was seen ten or more times. This chain uses TRBV10-3 with TRBJ1-5; 7 nucleotides line up with TRBD1. The CDR3 spans 13 residues. V was pared by 8 bases and J by 5 bases, with 6 bases of the junction left unmatched. From germline, CDR1 is ENHRY and CDR2 SYGVKD. CDR3 sequence reads: CAIHRDRDQPQHF. The DNA for the CDR3 is TGTGCCATCCATCGGGACAGAGATCAGCCCCAGCATTTT.

This clonotype was observed once. Here the CDR3 reads CASSQDRVVYTF. The CDR3 DNA follows: TGTGCCAGCAGCCAAGATCGGGTTGTCTACACCTTC. The chain is built from TRBV3-1 and TRBJ1-2; no reliable D call. The CDR3 consists of 12 residues. Germline V gene data show CDR1 as LGHDT and CDR2 as YNNKEL (reference sequence). V was cut by 0 bases and J by 10 bases, with 9 bases left in between.

The rearrangement joins TRBV12-3 or TRBV12-4 to TRBJ2-7; TRBD2 matches 13 bases. V shed 6 bases and J 6 bases; nucleotides not matched to a gene: 11. The CDR3 runs 16 residues. CDR3: CASSTLTSGRFREQYF. The CDR3 DNA is TGTGCCAGCAGCACATTGACTAGCGGGAGGTTCCGCGAGCAGTACTTC.

This clonotype has more than one count but fewer than ten. This rearrangement joins TRBV29-1 to TRBJ1-2; no clear D. Trimming pared 4 bases from V and 4 bases from J, leaving 7 bases between. CDR3 length: 11 residues. Germline assignment: CDR1 SQVTM and CDR2 ANQGSEA. The CDR3 region has the DNA TGCAGCGTTGGGCTCGGCTATGGCTACACCTTC. Amino acid sequence: CSVGLGYGYTF.

With regard to this clonotype: With a much larger clone just one base away, this may be a read error. This chain connects TRBV25-1 to TRBJ1-1; D call uncertain. V was cut by 4 bases and J by 0 bases, with 6 bases left in between. From germline, CDR1 is MGHDK and CDR2 SYGVNS. This CDR3 region has 13 residues. CDR3 DNA sequence: TGTGCCAGCAGTGTTGCGGTGAACACTGAAGCTTTCTTT. Its translation is CASSVAVNTEAFF.

This clonotype was detected ten times or more. This chain links TRBV12-3 or TRBV12-4 with TRBJ1-1, with D uncertain. V lost 7 bases and J 1 base, leaving 13 bases between the germline ends. The CDR3 is 14 amino acids. The CDR3 DNA reads as TGTGCCAGCATCGGCCTGAACCAGAACACTGAAGCTTTCTTT. Translating gives CASIGLNQNTEAFF.

This clonotype has a handful of counts. This rearrangement joins TRBV29-1 to TRBJ1-4; D remains unclear. CDR3 length equals 14 residues. Germline CDR1 and CDR2: SQVTM and ANQGSEA. The V end lost 1 base, the J end lost 0 bases, and 6 bases lay between the germline ends. CDR3 bases: TGCAGCGTTGAAGGAACTGCAACTAATGAAAAACTGTTTTTT. This codes for CSVEGTATNEKLFF.

In its sample, this clonotype was seen many times. This chain uses TRBV27 with TRBJ2-7; no clear D gene. The CDR3 sequence is 14 residues long. From germline, CDR1 is MNHEY and CDR2 SMNVEV (reference sequence). V lost 3 bases, J lost 3 bases, and 12 bases lay in between. CDR3 loop: CASSFPDTIYEQYF. In DNA, the CDR3 is TGTGCCAGCAGTTTCCCCGACACCATCTACGAGCAGTACTTC.

This clonotype came up many times. This rearrangement joins TRBV9 to TRBJ1-6; D gene unclear. The CDR3 totals 14 residues. Trimming took 4 bases from V and 9 from J, leaving 14 bases between them. Germline V lookup: CDR1 SGDLS, CDR2 YYNGEE. The CDR3, as DNA: TGTGCCAGCAGCCGGGCCCTCTCGGGTTCACCCCTCCACTTT. Protein product: CASSRALSGSPLHF.

This sequence joins TRBV4-2 and TRBJ2-1; the match to TRBD2 covers 14 bases. Germline CDR1 and CDR2: LGHNA and YNFKEQ. Germline trimming cut 4 bases from V and 7 bases from J; bases unmatched to any gene: 6. This CDR3 comprises 16 residues. This chain's CDR3 is CASSPETSGRGNEQFF. The CDR3 coding sequence is TGTGCCAGCAGCCCGGAGACTAGCGGGAGGGGAAATGAGCAGTTCTTC.